At least ten counts were recorded for the clone carrying this T cell receptor (beta chain). What it binds is unknown. This entry comes from a study of CD8 T cells in ankylosing spondylitis. TCRdb redid the calling of the 5' RACE reads with MiXCR, one entry per CDR3 protein. The sample records 230,000 or so distinct CDR3 sequences, over 15% being singletons. Findings and limits, study-wide: CD8+ by phenotype, disease-linked clones were relatively rare in peripheral blood.

The TCR sequence derives from a male donor with ankylosing spondylitis or in good health (not recorded which). Sequencing used blood, either unsorted or a sorted T cell fraction (not recorded which).

CDR3 sequence: CASSLNYDSYEQYF. CDR3 DNA: TGTGCCAGCAGTTTAAACTACGACTCCTACGAGCAGTACTTC. V gene TRBV12-3 or TRBV12-4 combines with J gene TRBJ2-7; D not certain. Trimming cost V 2 bases and J 0 bases, with 8 bases left between them. This CDR3 is 14 amino acids long.